The 15 T cell receptor beta chains given below trace back to one sample, sequenced in a study of blood T cell repertoires in COVID-19. Clones were sequenced by immunoSEQ multiplex PCR, and TCRdb holds only the in-frame ones, with some missing. The data contain roughly 120,000 clones, roughly nine tenths of them singletons. The specimen was peripheral blood. Source of these receptors: a human donor in a cohort sampled during active COVID-19.

The chain links TRBV6-5 to TRBJ1-2; 7 bases align to TRBD1. V dropped 6 bases and J dropped 7; count of bases not matched to a gene: 11. There are 14 residues in the CDR3. In germline, CDR1 is MNHEY, CDR2 SVGAGI. CDR3: CASRPQGFGAGYTF. The CDR3 DNA reads TGTGCCAGCAGGCCACAGGGGTTTGGCGCTGGCTACACCTTC.

This chain connects TRBV7-9 to TRBJ1-5; D possibly corresponds to TRBD1 (6 bases). Trimming left V 1 base short and J 3 bases short, with 10 bases between. CDR1 and CDR2 (germline): SEHNR, FQNEAQ (reference sequence). The CDR3 has 15 residues. The CDR3 here is CASSLGTGLNQPQHF. In DNA, the CDR3 is TGTGCCAGCAGCTTAGGCACAGGGCTCAATCAGCCCCAGCATTTT.

The chain carries TRBV5-1 and TRBJ2-1, with TRBD2 matching over 9 bases. With V trimmed by 6 bases and J by 2 bases, 9 bases remained unmatched. CDR3 length equals 16 residues. Germline loops: CDR1 SGHRS, CDR2 YFSETQ. CDR3 DNA sequence: TGCGCCAGCACCATATATAGCGGGGGTACCTACAATGAGCAGTTCTTC. Residues: CASTIYSGGTYNEQFF.

CDR3 DNA sequence: TGTGCCAGCAGCCCACTAGCGGGGGGGGTGGATACGCAGTATTTT. Translating gives CASSPLAGGVDTQYF. The V and J genes are TRBV5-6 and TRBJ2-3; TRBD2 matches 13 bases. The germline gives CDR1 SGHDT, CDR2 YYEEEE. The CDR3 totals 15 residues. Trimming removed 4 bases from V and 6 bases from J; junction bases left unmatched: 5.

The chain combines TRBV5-6 with TRBJ1-2, with 12 bases aligning to TRBD1. This CDR3 has 18 residues. Germline V gene lookup returns CDR1 SGHDT and CDR2 YYEEEE. J lost 7 bases, V lost 4 bases, and 17 bases had no gene match. CDR3 bases: TGTGCCAGCAGCCCAAACCGGGACAGGGGGCTATTGTCTCGTGGCTACACCTTC. Its translation: CASSPNRDRGLLSRGYTF. The entire variable domain, with the rest obtained from reference TRBV5-6 and TRBJ1-2, is as follows: DAGVTQSPTHLIKTRGQQVTLRCSPKSGHDTVSWYQQALGQGPQFIFQYYEEEERQRGNFPDRFSGHQFPNYSSELNVNALLLGDSALYLCASSPNRDRGLLSRGYTFGSGTRLTVV.

The V gene is TRBV28, the J gene TRBJ2-5, with TRBD1 identical over 10 bases. After removal of 7 bases from V and 5 bases from J, the junction contained 7 bases not matched to a gene. Germline CDR1 MDHEN, CDR2 SYDVKM. CDR3 length equals 14 residues. CDR3 sequence reads: CASTQPGQGETQYF. The CDR3 DNA reads as TGTGCCAGCACCCAACCGGGACAGGGGGAGACCCAGTACTTC.

The chain recombines TRBV10-3 with TRBJ2-1; 7 bases line up with TRBD2. V trimming: 3 bases; J trimming: 5 bases; junction bases outside the gene matches: 22. CDR3 size: 20 residues. Looked up from germline, CDR1 is ENHRY and CDR2 is SYGVKD. The CDR3 sequence: CAISDSLAESDSTLNNEQFF. The CDR3 DNA sequence: TGTGCCATCAGTGATTCGCTAGCGGAGAGCGATTCAACACTTAACAATGAGCAGTTCTTC.

V is TRBV6-1 and J is TRBJ1-6, with D perhaps TRBD1 (6 bases). V was shortened by 2 bases and J by 8 bases, with 7 bases between the two germline ends. The CDR3 spans 13 residues. Per germline, CDR1 MNHNS and CDR2 SASEGT. DNA of the CDR3: TGTGCCAGCAGTGAAAGGGGGTATTCACCCCTCCACTTT. This codes for CASSERGYSPLHF.

This clone was observed once. The chain links TRBV11-1 to TRBJ2-2; 7 nucleotides align to TRBD2. Germline CDR1 and CDR2: SGHAT and FQDESV (reference sequence). V dropped 4 bases and J dropped 2; count of bases not matched to a gene: 7. CDR3 length: 16 amino acids. CDR3 protein: CASSSNLAVNTGELFF. The CDR3 DNA follows: TGTGCCAGCAGCTCCAATCTAGCGGTTAACACCGGGGAGCTGTTTTTT.

The rearrangement uses TRBV4-3 and TRBJ1-4; a possible D gene is TRBD1 (6 bases). Deletions cut 1 base from V and 13 bases from J, with 16 bases between. From germline, CDR1 is LGHNA and CDR2 YSLEER. CDR3 length: 14 residues. This CDR3 reads CASSQGVSGVTLFF. The CDR3 nucleotides are TGCGCCAGCAGCCAAGGCGTATCAGGGGTTACACTGTTTTTT.

The V call is TRBV7-3, the J call TRBJ1-1; 7 bases agree with TRBD1. This CDR3 is 16 amino acids long. The V gene end was trimmed by 5 bases and the J gene end by 2 bases; junction bases not matched to a gene: 11. The germline V gene encodes CDR1 SGHTA and CDR2 FQGTGA. CDR3 loop: CASSPNAGQVNTEAFF. The DNA for the CDR3 is TGTGCCAGCAGCCCTAATGCCGGACAGGTCAACACTGAAGCTTTCTTT.

This clone has only a few counts. V usage is TRBV3-1 (or the pseudogene TRBV3-2) and J usage is TRBJ1-1; 10 bases are shared with TRBD1. Germline V lookup: CDR1 LGHDT, CDR2 YNNKEL (reference sequence). The CDR3 runs to 15 residues. Germline trimming cut 1 base from V and 6 bases from J; bases unmatched to any gene: 5. The CDR3 nucleotides are TGTGCCAGCAGCCAAGGTGACAGGGGGCCCGCTGAAGCTTTCTTT. Its translation is CASSQGDRGPAEAFF.

The V call is TRBV4-1, the J call TRBJ2-2; 7 positions match TRBD1. The germline V gene encodes CDR1 MGHRA and CDR2 YSYEKL. This CDR3 spans 16 amino acids. Trimming took 4 bases from V and 2 from J; bases not matched to a gene: 7. CDR3 in amino acids: CASSLPGTVNTGELFF. The CDR3 bases are TGCGCCAGCAGCCTGCCCGGGACAGTTAACACCGGGGAGCTGTTTTTT.

The chain is built from TRBV3-1 (or the pseudogene TRBV3-2) and TRBJ1-2, with 7 positions matching TRBD1. The CDR3 totals 13 residues. The ends lost 7 bases at V and 8 bases at J; junction bases unmatched: 10. Looked up from germline, CDR1 is LGHDT and CDR2 is YNNKEL (reference sequence). The CDR3 nucleotides read TGTGCCAGCACGCTAAACAGGGGTGCGGGCTACACCTTC. This gives the protein CASTLNRGAGYTF.

The genes are TRBV5-1 and TRBJ1-1; no clear D gene. The CDR3 consists of 14 residues. CDR1 and CDR2 (germline): SGHRS, YFSETQ. V dropped 4 bases and J dropped 1 base, with 11 bases sitting between them. Here the CDR3 reads CASSRQVQNTEAFF. The CDR3 region has the DNA TGCGCCAGCAGCCGTCAGGTCCAGAACACTGAAGCTTTCTTT. The variable domain in full, completed from reference TRBV5-1 and TRBJ1-1, reads KAGVTQTPRYLIKTRGQQVTLSCSPISGHRSVSWYQQTPGQGLQFLFEYFSETQRNKGNFPGRFSGRQFSNSRSEMNVSTLELGDSALYLCASSRQVQNTEAFFGQGTRLTVV.